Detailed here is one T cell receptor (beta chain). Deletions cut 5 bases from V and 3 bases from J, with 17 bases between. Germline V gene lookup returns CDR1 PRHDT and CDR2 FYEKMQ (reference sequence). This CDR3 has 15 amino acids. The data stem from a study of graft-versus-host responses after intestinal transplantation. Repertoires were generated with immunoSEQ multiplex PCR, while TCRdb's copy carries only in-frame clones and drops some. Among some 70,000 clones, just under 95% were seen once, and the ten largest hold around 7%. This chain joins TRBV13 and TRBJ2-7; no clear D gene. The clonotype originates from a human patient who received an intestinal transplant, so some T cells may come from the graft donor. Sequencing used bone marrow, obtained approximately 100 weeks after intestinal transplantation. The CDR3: CASSPIRTRHYEQYF. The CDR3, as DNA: TGTGCCAGCAGCCCAATCCGTACGCGGCACTACGAGCAGTACTTC.